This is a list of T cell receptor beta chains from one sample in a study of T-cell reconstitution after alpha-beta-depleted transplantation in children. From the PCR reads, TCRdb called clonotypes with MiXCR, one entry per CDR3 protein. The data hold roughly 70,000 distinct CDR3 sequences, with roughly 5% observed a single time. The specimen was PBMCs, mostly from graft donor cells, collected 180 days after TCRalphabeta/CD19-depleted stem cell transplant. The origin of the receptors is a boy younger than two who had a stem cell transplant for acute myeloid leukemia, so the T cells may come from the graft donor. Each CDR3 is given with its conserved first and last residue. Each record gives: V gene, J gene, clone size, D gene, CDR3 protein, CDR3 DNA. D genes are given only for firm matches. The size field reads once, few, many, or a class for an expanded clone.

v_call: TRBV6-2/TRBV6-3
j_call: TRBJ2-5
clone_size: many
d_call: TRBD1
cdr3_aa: CASAGQGEDATQYF
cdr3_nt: TGTGCCAGCGCCGGACAGGGTGAGGACGCGACCCAGTACTTC

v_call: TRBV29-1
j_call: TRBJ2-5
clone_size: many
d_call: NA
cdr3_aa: CSVVHGDEETQYF
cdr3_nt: TGCAGCGTTGTACACGGTGACGAAGAGACCCAGTACTTC

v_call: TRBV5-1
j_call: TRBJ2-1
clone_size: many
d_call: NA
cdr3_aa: CASSRSRSYNEQFF
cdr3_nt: TGCGCCAGCAGTCGGAGTCGCTCCTACAATGAGCAGTTCTTC

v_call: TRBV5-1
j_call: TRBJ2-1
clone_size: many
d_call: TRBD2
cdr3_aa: CASSLARGIYYNEQFF
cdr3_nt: TGCGCCAGCAGCTTGGCGCGGGGGATTTACTACAATGAGCAGTTCTTC

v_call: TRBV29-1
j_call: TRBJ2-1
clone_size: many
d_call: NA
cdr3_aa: CSVEPRGTIYNEQFF
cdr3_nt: TGCAGCGTTGAACCTCGGGGGACCATCTACAATGAGCAGTTCTTC

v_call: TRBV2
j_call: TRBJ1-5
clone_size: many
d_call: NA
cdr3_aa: CASSDLAGAQPQHF
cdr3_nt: TGTGCCAGCAGTGACTTGGCAGGGGCCCAGCCCCAGCATTTT

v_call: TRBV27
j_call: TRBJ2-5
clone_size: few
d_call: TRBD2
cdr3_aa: CASSTAGGTQYF
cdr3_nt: TGTGCCAGCAGTACGGCGGGAGGGACCCAGTACTTC

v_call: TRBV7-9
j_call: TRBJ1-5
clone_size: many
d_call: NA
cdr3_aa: CASSWEGYQPQHF
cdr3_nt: TGTGCCAGCAGCTGGGAAGGGTATCAGCCCCAGCATTTT

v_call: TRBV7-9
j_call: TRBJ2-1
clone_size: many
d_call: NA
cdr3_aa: CASRHREYNEQFF
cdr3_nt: TGTGCCAGCAGGCACAGGGAGTACAATGAGCAGTTCTTC

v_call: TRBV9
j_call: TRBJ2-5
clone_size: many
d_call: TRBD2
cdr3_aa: CASSVSPSKSGGQETQYF
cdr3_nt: TGTGCCAGCAGCGTAAGCCCCTCTAAGAGCGGGGGACAAGAGACCCAGTACTTC

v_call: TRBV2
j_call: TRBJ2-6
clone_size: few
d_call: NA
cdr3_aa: CASSNRVGANVLTF
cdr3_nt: TGTGCCAGCAGTAATAGGGTTGGGGCCAACGTCCTGACTTTC

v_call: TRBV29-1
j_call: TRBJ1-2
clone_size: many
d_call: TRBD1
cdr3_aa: CSVGQGDGYTF
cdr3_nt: TGCAGCGTTGGACAGGGTGATGGCTACACCTTC

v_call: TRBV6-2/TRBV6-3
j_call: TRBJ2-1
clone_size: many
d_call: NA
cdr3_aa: CASKKSAYNEQFF
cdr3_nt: TGTGCCAGCAAGAAGTCCGCTTACAATGAGCAGTTCTTC

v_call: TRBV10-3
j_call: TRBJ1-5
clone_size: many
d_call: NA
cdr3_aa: CAISESARNQPQHF
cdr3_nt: TGTGCCATCAGTGAGTCGGCCCGGAATCAGCCCCAGCATTTT

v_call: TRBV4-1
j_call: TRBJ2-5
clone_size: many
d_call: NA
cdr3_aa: CASSQVWTAGVETQYF
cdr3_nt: TGCGCCAGCAGCCAAGTTTGGACAGCAGGGGTAGAGACCCAGTACTTC

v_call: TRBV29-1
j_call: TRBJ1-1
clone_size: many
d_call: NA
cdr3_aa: CSVSGRIDMNTEAFF
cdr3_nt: TGCAGCGTCTCAGGTCGCATCGATATGAACACTGAAGCTTTCTTT

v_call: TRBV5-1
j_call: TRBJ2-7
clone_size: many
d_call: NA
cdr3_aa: CASSPGHGEQYF
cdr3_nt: TGCGCCAGCAGCCCGGGACACGGCGAGCAGTACTTC

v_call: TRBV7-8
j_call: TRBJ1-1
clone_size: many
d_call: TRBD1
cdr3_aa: CASSLRGQVRAVTEAFF
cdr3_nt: TGTGCCAGCAGCTTAAGAGGACAGGTCCGCGCGGTCACTGAAGCTTTCTTT

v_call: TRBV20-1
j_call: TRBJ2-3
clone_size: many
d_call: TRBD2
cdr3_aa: CSAGTSGGLLVSDTQYF
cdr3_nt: TGCAGTGCTGGTACTAGCGGGGGCCTCCTGGTATCAGATACGCAGTATTTT

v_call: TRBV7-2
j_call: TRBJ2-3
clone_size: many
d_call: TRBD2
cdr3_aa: CASSRVGTSGGSTDTQYF
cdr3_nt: TGTGCCAGCAGCCGGGTCGGGACTTCGGGGGGTAGCACAGATACGCAGTATTTT

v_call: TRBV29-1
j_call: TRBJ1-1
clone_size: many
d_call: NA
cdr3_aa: CSVQRDTEAFF
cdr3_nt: TGCAGCGTTCAGAGAGACACTGAAGCTTTCTTT

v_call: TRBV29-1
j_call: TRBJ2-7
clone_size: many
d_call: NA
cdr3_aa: CSAGQGADEQYF
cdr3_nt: TGCAGCGCCGGGCAGGGCGCCGACGAGCAGTACTTC

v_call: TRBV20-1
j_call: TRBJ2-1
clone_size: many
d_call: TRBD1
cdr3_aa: CSARPWRGQALNEQFF
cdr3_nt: TGCAGTGCTAGACCATGGCGGGGACAGGCCTTAAATGAGCAGTTCTTC

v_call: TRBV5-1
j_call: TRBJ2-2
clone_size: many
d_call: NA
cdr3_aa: CASSLVRGDTGELFF
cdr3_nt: TGCGCCAGCAGCTTGGTCAGGGGAGACACCGGGGAGCTGTTTTTT

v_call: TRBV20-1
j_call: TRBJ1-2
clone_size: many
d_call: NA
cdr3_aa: CSADPGRHYGYTF
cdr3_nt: TGCAGTGCGGATCCGGGACGGCACTATGGCTACACCTTC

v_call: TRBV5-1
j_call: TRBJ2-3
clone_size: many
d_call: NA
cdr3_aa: CASSFIDTQYF
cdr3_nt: TGCGCCAGCAGCTTCATAGATACGCAGTATTTT

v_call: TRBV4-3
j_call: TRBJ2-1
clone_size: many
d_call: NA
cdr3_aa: CASSHPRRAGGLSYNEQFF
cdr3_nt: TGCGCCAGCAGCCACCCCCGGAGGGCCGGCGGGCTCTCCTACAATGAGCAGTTCTTC

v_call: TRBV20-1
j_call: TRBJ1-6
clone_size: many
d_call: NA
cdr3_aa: CSARTGRNSPLHF
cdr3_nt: TGCAGTGCTAGGACAGGAAGGAATTCACCCCTCCACTTT

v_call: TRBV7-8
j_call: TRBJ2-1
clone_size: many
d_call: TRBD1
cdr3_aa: CASSRPWDRGHEQFF
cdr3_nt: TGTGCCAGCAGCCGTCCCTGGGACAGGGGACATGAGCAGTTCTTC

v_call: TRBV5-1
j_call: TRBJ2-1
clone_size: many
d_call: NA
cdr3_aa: CASSLDTGNVGEQFF
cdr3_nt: TGCGCCAGCAGCTTGGATACCGGGAACGTGGGCGAGCAGTTCTTC

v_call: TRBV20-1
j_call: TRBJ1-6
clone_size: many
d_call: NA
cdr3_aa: CSANYWESSYNSPLHF
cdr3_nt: TGCAGTGCTAATTATTGGGAGAGCTCCTATAATTCACCCCTCCACTTT

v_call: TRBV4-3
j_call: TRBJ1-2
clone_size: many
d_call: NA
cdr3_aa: CASSLALRGDGYTF
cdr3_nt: TGCGCCAGCAGCCTCGCCCTCAGGGGAGATGGCTACACCTTC

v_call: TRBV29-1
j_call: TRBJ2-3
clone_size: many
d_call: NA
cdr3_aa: CSVGGRSTDTQYF
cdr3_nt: TGCAGCGTTGGGGGACGGAGCACAGATACGCAGTATTTT

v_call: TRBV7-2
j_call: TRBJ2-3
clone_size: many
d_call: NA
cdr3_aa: CASSSQVPDTGTDTQYF
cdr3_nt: TGTGCCAGCAGCTCCCAGGTCCCGGACACTGGCACAGATACGCAGTATTTT

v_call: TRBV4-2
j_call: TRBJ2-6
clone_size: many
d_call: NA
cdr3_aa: CASSPGQSLANVLTF
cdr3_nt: TGTGCCAGCAGCCCCGGACAGTCCCTGGCCAACGTCCTGACTTTC